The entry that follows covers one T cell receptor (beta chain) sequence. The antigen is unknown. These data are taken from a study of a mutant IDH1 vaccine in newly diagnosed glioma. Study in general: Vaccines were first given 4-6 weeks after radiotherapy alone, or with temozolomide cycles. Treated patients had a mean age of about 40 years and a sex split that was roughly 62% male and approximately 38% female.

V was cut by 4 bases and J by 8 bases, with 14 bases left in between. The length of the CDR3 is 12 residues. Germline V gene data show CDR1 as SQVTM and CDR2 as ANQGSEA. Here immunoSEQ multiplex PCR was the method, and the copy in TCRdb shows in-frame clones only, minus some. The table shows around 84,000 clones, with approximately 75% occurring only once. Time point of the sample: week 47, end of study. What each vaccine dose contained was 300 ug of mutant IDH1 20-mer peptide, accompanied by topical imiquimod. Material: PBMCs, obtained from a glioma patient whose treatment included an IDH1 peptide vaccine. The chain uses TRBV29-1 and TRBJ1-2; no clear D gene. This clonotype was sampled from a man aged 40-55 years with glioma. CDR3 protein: CSVAGQRGGYTF. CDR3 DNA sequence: TGCAGCGTTGCTGGGCAGCGGGGAGGCTACACCTTC.